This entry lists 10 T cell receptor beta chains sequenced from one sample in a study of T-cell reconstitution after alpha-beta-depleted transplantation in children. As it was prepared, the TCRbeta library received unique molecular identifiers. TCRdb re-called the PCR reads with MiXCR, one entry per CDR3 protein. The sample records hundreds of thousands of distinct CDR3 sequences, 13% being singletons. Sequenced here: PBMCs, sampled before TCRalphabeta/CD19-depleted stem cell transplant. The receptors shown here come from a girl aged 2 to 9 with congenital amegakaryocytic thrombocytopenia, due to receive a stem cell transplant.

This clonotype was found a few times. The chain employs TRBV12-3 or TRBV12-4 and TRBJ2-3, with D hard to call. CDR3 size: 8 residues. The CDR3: CSLLTQYF. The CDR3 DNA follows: TGTTCACTCCTGACGCAGTATTTT.

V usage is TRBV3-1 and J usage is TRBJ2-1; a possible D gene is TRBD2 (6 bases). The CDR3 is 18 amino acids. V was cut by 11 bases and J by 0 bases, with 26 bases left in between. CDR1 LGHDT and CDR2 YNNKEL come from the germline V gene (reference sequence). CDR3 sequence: CACSGTLGGPSSYNEQFF. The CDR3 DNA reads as TGTGCCTGCTCCGGAACTTTGGGGGGTCCGAGCTCCTACAATGAGCAGTTCTTC.

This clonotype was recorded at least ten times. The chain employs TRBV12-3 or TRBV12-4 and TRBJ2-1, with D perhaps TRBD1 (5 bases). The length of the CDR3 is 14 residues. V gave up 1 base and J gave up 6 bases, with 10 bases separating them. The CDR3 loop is CASSLEGKTNEQFF. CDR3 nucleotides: TGTGCCAGCAGTTTAGAGGGGAAGACCAATGAGCAGTTCTTC.

The CDR3 bases are TGCAGCGTCCTTAGGACAGGGTATGAAAAACTGTTTTTT. The encoded protein is CSVLRTGYEKLFF. V gene TRBV29-1 combines with J gene TRBJ1-4; 8 positions match TRBD1. V shed 6 bases, J shed 6 bases, and the junction held 6 bases outside the gene matches. Looked up from germline, CDR1 is SQVTM and CDR2 is ANQGSEA. This CDR3 has 13 residues.

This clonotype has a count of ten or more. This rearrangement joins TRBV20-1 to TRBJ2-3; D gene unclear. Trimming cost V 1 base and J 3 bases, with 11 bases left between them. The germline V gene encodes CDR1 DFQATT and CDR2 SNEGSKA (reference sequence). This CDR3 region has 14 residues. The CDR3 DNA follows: TGCAGTGCTAGAGTCTCGAGATTAACAGATACGCAGTATTTT. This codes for CSARVSRLTDTQYF.

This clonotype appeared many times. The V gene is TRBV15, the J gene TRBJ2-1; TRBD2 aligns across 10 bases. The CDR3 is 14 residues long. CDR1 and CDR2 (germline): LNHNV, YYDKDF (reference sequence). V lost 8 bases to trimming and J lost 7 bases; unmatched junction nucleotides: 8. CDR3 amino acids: CATAPGLAANEQFF. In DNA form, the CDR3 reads TGTGCCACCGCCCCAGGACTAGCGGCAAATGAGCAGTTCTTC. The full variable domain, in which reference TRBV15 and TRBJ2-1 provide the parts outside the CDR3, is DAMVIQNPRYQVTQFGKPVTLSCSQTLNHNVMYWYQQKSSQAPKLLFHYYDKDFNNEADTPDNFQSRRPNTSFCFLDIRSPGLGDTAMYLCATAPGLAANEQFFGPGTRLTVL.

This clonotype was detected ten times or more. CDR3: CASSARRLAIGELFF. The CDR3 nucleotides are TGTGCCAGCAGCGCCCGTAGACTAGCAATCGGGGAGCTGTTTTTT. This sequence joins TRBV9 and TRBJ2-2, with TRBD2 matching over 7 bases. Losses at the gene ends were 3 bases for V and 7 bases for J; bases not matched to a gene: 9. The CDR3 has 15 residues. Germline-derived CDR1 and CDR2 are SGDLS and YYNGEE.

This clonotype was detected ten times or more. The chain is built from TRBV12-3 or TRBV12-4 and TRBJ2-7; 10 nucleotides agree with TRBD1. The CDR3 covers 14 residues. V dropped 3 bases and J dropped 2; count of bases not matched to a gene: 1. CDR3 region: CASSFGTGAYEQYF. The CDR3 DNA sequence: TGTGCCAGCAGTTTTGGGACAGGGGCCTACGAGCAGTACTTC.

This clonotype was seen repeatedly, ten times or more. The CDR3 coding sequence is TGCAGTGCTAGAACCACTAGCGGGAGGGCTAGCCTCAACGAGCAGTACTTC. Translation gives CSARTTSGRASLNEQYF. The J gene is TRBJ2-7, the V gene TRBV20-1, with 13 bases that match TRBD2. Looked up from germline, CDR1 is DFQATT and CDR2 is SNEGSKA (reference sequence). Unmatched junction bases numbered 12, after V lost 2 bases and J lost 5 bases. This CDR3 contains 17 residues.

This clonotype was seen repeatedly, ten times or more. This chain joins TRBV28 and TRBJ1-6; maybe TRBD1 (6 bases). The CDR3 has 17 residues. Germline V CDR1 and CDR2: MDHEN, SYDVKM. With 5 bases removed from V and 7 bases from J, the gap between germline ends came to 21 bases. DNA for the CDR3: TGTGCCAGCAGTCCCCTCCAGGGGTTAACGACAAATTCACCCCTCCACTTT. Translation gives CASSPLQGLTTNSPLHF. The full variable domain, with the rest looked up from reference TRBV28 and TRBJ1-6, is DVKVTQSSRYLVKRTGEKVFLECVQDMDHENMFWYRQDPGLGLRLIYFSYDVKMKEKGDIPEGYSVSREKKERFSLILESASTNQTSMYLCASSPLQGLTTNSPLHFGNGTRLTVT.